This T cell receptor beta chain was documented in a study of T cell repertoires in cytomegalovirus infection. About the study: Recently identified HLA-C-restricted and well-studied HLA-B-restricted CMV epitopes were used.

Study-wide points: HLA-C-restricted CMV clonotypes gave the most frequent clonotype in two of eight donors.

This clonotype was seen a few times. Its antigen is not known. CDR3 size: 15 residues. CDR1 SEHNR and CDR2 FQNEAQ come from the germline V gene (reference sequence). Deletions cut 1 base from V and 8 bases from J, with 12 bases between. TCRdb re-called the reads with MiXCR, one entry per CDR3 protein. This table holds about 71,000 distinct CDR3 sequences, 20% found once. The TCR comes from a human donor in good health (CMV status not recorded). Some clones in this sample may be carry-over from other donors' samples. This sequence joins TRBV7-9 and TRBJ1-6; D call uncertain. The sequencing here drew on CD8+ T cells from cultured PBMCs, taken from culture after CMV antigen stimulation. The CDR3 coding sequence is TGTGCCAGCAGCTTAGAATCCTCAGGTGATTCACCCCTCCACTTT. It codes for CASSLESSGDSPLHF.